The 23 T cell receptor beta chains reported below all come from one sample, sequenced in a study of blood T cells in healthy people across ages. PCR was performed a second time for about 6 to 12 cycles using a sample-barcoded 5' primer and a J-beta primer mix. TCRdb recomputed calls from the 5' RACE reads with MiXCR, one row per CDR3 protein. The sample comprises roughly 500,000 distinct CDR3 sequences, 27% of which are singletons, and about 18% rests with the top ten. Sequences were obtained from blood. These receptors were taken from a woman between 65 and 79 years old in good health.

This clonotype has only a few counts. The gene calls are TRBV29-1 and TRBJ2-1; 11 bases align to TRBD1. CDR1 and CDR2 (germline): SQVTM, ANQGSEA. Trimming at V came to 7 bases and at J to 7 bases, leaving 9 bases not matched to a gene. This CDR3 contains 14 residues. The chain's CDR3 is CSAVGQGGWNEQFF. CDR3 sequence (DNA): TGCAGCGCTGTGGGACAGGGGGGATGGAATGAGCAGTTCTTC.

The DNA of the CDR3 is TGTGCCAGCAGTGATCCAGGGGGGCATGAGCAGTTCTTC. This encodes CASSDPGGHEQFF. The chain recombines TRBV14 with TRBJ2-1; TRBD1 might be the D (7 bases). CDR1 and CDR2 (germline): SGHDN, FVKESK. Trimming pared 6 bases from V and 8 bases from J, leaving 14 bases between. This CDR3 is built from 13 residues. Supplemented by reference TRBV14 and TRBJ2-1, the full variable domain reads EAGVTQFPSHSVIEKGQTVTLRCDPISGHDNLYWYRRVMGKEIKFLLHFVKESKQDESGMPNNRFLAERTGGTYSTLKVQPAELEDSGVYFCASSDPGGHEQFFGPGTRLTVL.

The rearrangement links TRBV6-4 to TRBJ1-2; 10 positions agree with TRBD1. With V trimmed by 6 bases and J by 2 bases, 9 bases remained unmatched. Germline CDR1 and CDR2: MRHNA and SNTAGT. The CDR3 extends over 16 amino acids. CDR3 sequence: CASRPHGQGVNYGYTF. The CDR3 DNA reads as TGTGCCAGCAGACCTCATGGACAGGGGGTCAACTATGGCTACACCTTC.

The chain has TRBV28 and TRBJ1-2; D might be TRBD1 (5 bases). Trimming cost V 9 bases and J 8 bases, with 16 bases left between them. CDR3 length equals 12 residues. Germline V gene lookup returns CDR1 MDHEN and CDR2 SYDVKM. CDR3 in DNA: TGTGCCAGTTCGGGGCTAGGTGACGGCTACACCTTC. Translation: CASSGLGDGYTF.

The gene calls are TRBV20-1 and TRBJ1-4; D call uncertain. Looked up from germline, CDR1 is DFQATT and CDR2 is SNEGSKA (reference sequence). V was pared by 5 bases and J by 7 bases, with 17 bases between. The CDR3 spans 14 residues. CDR3 nucleotide sequence: TGCAGTGCTGTATCCCGGGCCGGACGTGAAAAACTGTTTTTT. It translates to CSAVSRAGREKLFF.

This clonotype was detected ten times or more. V usage is TRBV5-1 and J usage is TRBJ2-5; D is unresolved. V was pared by 6 bases and J by 5 bases, with 8 bases between. This CDR3 contains 11 residues. The germline gives CDR1 SGHRS, CDR2 YFSETQ. CDR3 region: CASTLGETQYF. The CDR3 DNA reads as TGCGCCAGCACCCTCGGTGAGACCCAGTACTTC.

J is TRBJ2-1 and V is TRBV5-1; 8 nucleotides align to TRBD1. The CDR3 runs 16 residues. V dropped 4 bases and J dropped 6; count of bases not matched to a gene: 12. Germline loops: CDR1 SGHRS, CDR2 YFSETQ. CDR3 in DNA: TGCGCCAGCAGCCCCACCAACCAGGGGGCAATCAATGAGCAGTTCTTC. Its protein product is CASSPTNQGAINEQFF.

This clonotype was recorded a few times. The chain is built from TRBV7-2 and TRBJ2-5; D is unclear. The J call may be mistaken, given a closer DNA end match to TRBJ2-7. Germline assignment: CDR1 SGHTA and CDR2 FQGNSA. This CDR3 is 15 amino acids long. The CDR3 DNA is TGTGCCAGCAGCTTACTCGAAATTTCCAGCTACGAGCAGTACTTC. Its protein is CASSLLEISSYEQYF.

This clonotype was found a few times. The chain uses TRBV2 and TRBJ1-6, with D hard to call. This CDR3 is built from 12 residues. The germline CDR1 and CDR2 sequences are SNHLY and FYNNEI. V was trimmed by 2 bases and J by 9 bases, leaving 5 bases between them. CDR3: CASSETRSPLHF. For the CDR3, the DNA is TGTGCCAGCAGTGAAACCCGTTCACCCCTCCACTTT.

V is TRBV29-1 and J is TRBJ2-1, with TRBD1 matching over 7 bases. This CDR3 region has 15 residues. CDR1 is SQVTM, CDR2 ANQGSEA, per germline. V trimming: 4 bases; J trimming: 4 bases; junction bases outside the gene matches: 10. In nucleotides, the CDR3 is TGCAGCGTTGTGGGGGACAGAGAAAGGTACAATGAGCAGTTCTTC. This encodes CSVVGDRERYNEQFF.

In this sample, this clonotype turned up a few times. The chain employs TRBV7-6 and TRBJ1-6, with D hard to call. V gave up 1 base and J gave up 5 bases, with 9 bases separating them. Germline CDR1 and CDR2: SGHVS and FNYEAQ. The CDR3 sequence is 15 residues long. CDR3: CASSLGKANNSPLHF. The CDR3 DNA reads as TGTGCCAGCAGCTTAGGAAAGGCGAATAATTCACCCCTCCACTTT.

This chain uses TRBV7-2 with TRBJ1-1, with 7 bases matching TRBD1. The CDR3 has 17 amino acids. Trimming cost V 1 base and J 10 bases; bases outside gene matches: 18. The V gene's germline CDR1 is SGHTA and CDR2 FQGNSA. The CDR3 loop reads CASSLVAFRPGGSRAFF. The CDR3 coding sequence is TGTGCCAGCAGCTTAGTGGCCTTTAGGCCAGGGGGAAGCAGAGCTTTCTTT.

The chain combines TRBV4-1 with TRBJ2-7; 7 nucleotides match TRBD2. CDR1 MGHRA and CDR2 YSYEKL come from the germline V gene. This CDR3 has 15 residues. J lost 0 bases, V lost 5 bases, and 7 bases had no gene match. As DNA, the CDR3 is TGCGCCAGCAGCTCTAGATCTAGCGGCTCCTACGAGCAGTACTTC. Encoded protein: CASSSRSSGSYEQYF.

This clonotype has at least ten counts. The J gene is TRBJ1-2, the V gene TRBV6-6, with TRBD1 as a possible D gene (5 bases). From germline, CDR1 is MNHNY and CDR2 SVGAGI (reference sequence). CDR3 length: 16 amino acids. V was pared by 2 bases and J by 2 bases, with 15 bases between. The CDR3 here is CASSYRGSVGNYGYTF. CDR3 DNA: TGTGCCAGCAGTTACCGGGGGTCCGTAGGAAACTATGGCTACACCTTC.

This clonotype was detected a few times. The rearrangement uses TRBV3-1 and TRBJ1-1; no reliable D call. Looked up from germline, CDR1 is LGHDT and CDR2 is YNNKEL (reference sequence). The length of the CDR3 is 14 residues. Trimming pared 3 bases from V and 2 bases from J, leaving 10 bases between. CDR3 sequence: CASSQGRTNTEAFF. CDR3 bases: TGTGCCAGCAGCCAGGGCAGGACTAACACTGAAGCTTTCTTT.

The gene calls are TRBV20-1 and TRBJ2-5; TRBD2 aligns across 8 bases. The CDR3 has 15 amino acids. The germline V gene has CDR1 DFQATT and CDR2 SNEGSKA (reference sequence). V dropped 0 bases and J dropped 5; count of bases not matched to a gene: 8. CDR3 sequence reads: CSARDVTSVGETQYF. The CDR3 nucleotides are TGCAGTGCTAGAGATGTGACTAGCGTCGGGGAGACCCAGTACTTC.

This chain connects TRBV30 to TRBJ1-2, with D hard to call. Trimming stripped 2 bases from V and 0 bases from J, with 13 bases between. CDR1 GTSNPN and CDR2 SVGIG come from the germline V gene (reference sequence). The CDR3 runs 15 residues. The chain's CDR3 is CAWSTLSYSNYGYTF. The CDR3 DNA is TGTGCCTGGAGTACCTTAAGTTACTCTAACTATGGCTACACCTTC. The whole variable domain, remainder taken from reference TRBV30 and TRBJ1-2, is SQTIHQWPATLVQPVGSPLSLECTVEGTSNPNLYWYRQAAGRGLQLLFYSVGIGQISSEVPQNLSASRPQDRQFILSSKKLLLSDSGFYLCAWSTLSYSNYGYTFGSGTRLTVV.

In its sample, this clonotype was seen a few times. The chain recombines TRBV24-1 with TRBJ2-3, with 11 nucleotides matching TRBD2. V gave up 12 bases and J gave up 1 base; unmatched junction bases: 11. Germline CDR1 KGHDR, CDR2 SFDVKD. The CDR3 totals 16 residues. For the CDR3, the DNA is TGTGCCTCGATGGCACTAGCGGGAGTTCGCACAGATACGCAGTATTTT. It encodes CASMALAGVRTDTQYF.

The J gene is TRBJ1-3, the V gene TRBV20-1; perhaps TRBD1 as D (5 bases). Germline V CDR1 and CDR2: DFQATT, SNEGSKA (reference sequence). The CDR3 runs to 14 residues. V was pared by 3 bases and J by 11 bases, with 20 bases between. CDR3 in amino acids: CSASGGTTWNAIYF. The CDR3 DNA follows: TGCAGTGCTAGCGGGGGGACCACCTGGAACGCCATATATTTT.

The rearrangement joins TRBV24-1 to TRBJ2-1, with 8 bases matching TRBD2. Per the germline V gene, CDR1 is KGHDR and CDR2 is SFDVKD. Trimming removed 1 base from V and 6 bases from J; junction bases left unmatched: 4. CDR3 length: 15 amino acids. DNA of the CDR3: TGTGCCACCAGTGATTTCGGGGGGGCCGGCAATGAGCAGTTCTTC. The encoded protein is CATSDFGGAGNEQFF.

The chain links TRBV12-5 to TRBJ2-1, with no clear D. There are 12 residues in the CDR3. Per germline, CDR1 LGHNT and CDR2 FRNRAP. V lost 0 bases and J lost 12, with 9 bases in between. The CDR3 reads CASGLVQSVQFF. CDR3 bases: TGTGCTAGTGGTTTGGTACAGAGTGTGCAGTTCTTC.

In this sample, this clonotype turned up a few times. The CDR3 reads CASSQGTGYYGYTF. In nucleotides, the CDR3 is TGCGCCAGCAGCCAAGGGACAGGTTACTATGGCTACACCTTC. This chain links TRBV4-3 with TRBJ1-2; 7 nucleotides match TRBD1. The CDR3 totals 14 residues. Trimming cost V 1 base and J 3 bases; bases outside gene matches: 2. The germline V gene encodes CDR1 LGHNA and CDR2 YSLEER.

This clonotype was found many times. This chain joins TRBV6-5 and TRBJ1-1, with a possible D match to TRBD1 (5 bases). Trimming removed 4 bases from V and 4 bases from J, with 7 bases in between. CDR3 length: 12 amino acids. CDR1 is MNHEY, CDR2 SVGAGI, per germline. CDR3 in DNA: TGTGCCAGCAGTTGGGGGGGCACTGAAGCTTTCTTT. Residues: CASSWGGTEAFF.